This T cell receptor beta chain was recorded in a study of TIL therapy for anti-PD-1-resistant metastatic lung cancer. About the study: Tumors carried a median about 1.6 non-synonymous mutations per megabase.

Sequencing used immunoSEQ v3. Each library reached about 2.1 million read pairs, or about 4.5-6.5 million at deep level. Clones were sequenced by immunoSEQ multiplex PCR, and TCRdb holds only the in-frame ones, with some missing. The top ten hold approximately 5% of the sample, which has fewer than 60,000 clones, approximately 86% seen once. The CDR3 runs 16 residues. The junction had 7 bases not matched to a gene; V was cut back by 2 bases and J by 0 bases. Germline V lookup: CDR1 SGHRS, CDR2 YFSETQ. This clone was observed a few times. Time point of the sample: pre-treatment sample, taken before nivolumab and TIL therapy. Enrollment ran from late 2017 to early 2020.

This specimen consisted of blood, obtained at baseline. The chain links TRBV5-1 to TRBJ2-7; 8 nucleotides agree with TRBD1. This clonotype was sampled from a person aged 25-85 years with non-small cell lung cancer. The CDR3 DNA sequence: TGCGCCAGCAGCTTATACGGGACAGGCAGCTCCTACGAGCAGTACTTC. Protein sequence: CASSLYGTGSSYEQYF.